The clone carrying this TCR beta chain was counted at least ten times. Antigen: not known. This entry belongs to a study of Graves' ophthalmopathy and Graves' hyperthyroidism. In the study overall: The term stable hyperthyroidism indicated an absence of ophthalmopathy within 18 months of follow-up. Study-wide results and limits: Blood also contained most of the expanded thyroid clonotypes above 0.001 frequency.

Newly diagnosed, the hyperthyroidism patients had under 2 months' duration and were aged 18 to 65. Each diagnosis was determined on the basis of clinical symptoms, serum thyroxine, TRAb, thyroid ultrasound and orbital computed tomography. Amplification of the TCR beta CDR3 regions used RNA transcripts (as template). RT-PCR was first run with HTBI primers, then multiplex PCR in a second round. TCRdb analysed the multiplex PCR reads with MiXCR anew, one entry per CDR3 protein. The table records around 1,200,000 distinct CDR3 sequences, 35% to 45% of them present only once. The sequence derives from an adult man with Graves' hyperthyroidism. Sequencing was carried out using peripheral blood or thyroid tissue (not recorded which).

The CDR3 protein is CASTSDKDTGELFF. CDR3 DNA: TGTGCCAGCACCTCGGACAAAGACACCGGGGAGCTGTTTTTT. The chain carries TRBV12-3 or TRBV12-4 and TRBJ2-2, with D maybe TRBD1 (5 bases). V was trimmed by 7 bases and J by 3 bases, leaving 12 bases between them. The CDR3 runs to 14 residues.